This section outlines one TCR beta chain sequence together with its context. Its specificity is unknown. The sample comes from a study of PD-1 blockade in classical Hodgkin lymphoma. Study conclusions and caveats: The baseline diversity of complete responders showed similarity to that of newly diagnosed patients. Prior therapy or disease activity may underlie the repertoire differences, whose causes remain undefined. Healthy donors reportedly exceeded newly diagnosed patients in baseline TCR diversity.

The protocol was immunoSEQ multiplex PCR, while the TCRdb copy is restricted to in-frame clones and leaves out a portion. The sample lists 20,000 to 30,000 clones; 81% were seen once. Each patient experienced a relapse that followed autologous stem cell transplantation, and brentuximab vedotin exposure varied. The material was peripheral blood mononuclear cells (PBMCs), obtained before the second cycle of nivolumab. The origin of this receptor is a human donor with classical Hodgkin lymphoma.

CDR3 in DNA: TGTGCCAGCAGCGTAACGGAAAACACCATATATTTT. It is translated as CASSVTENTIYF. The V and J genes are TRBV9 and TRBJ1-3, with D unclear. The V end lost 1 base, the J end lost 6 bases, and 5 bases lay between the germline ends. CDR1 is SGDLS and CDR2 is YYNGEE in the germline V gene. This CDR3 contains 12 residues.